Listed below are T cell receptor beta chains from one sample, sequenced in a study of siplizumab effects on memory and regulatory T cells. Method: immunoSEQ multiplex PCR; TCRdb's copy keeps in-frame clones and lacks some. This table has about 110,000 clones, 92% appearing once. Sequenced: CD4+ T cells sorted from blood. These receptors all come from a human donor in good health. The CDR3 runs from the conserved cysteine through the conserved F or W. Each record gives: D gene, clone size, V gene, J gene, CDR3 DNA, CDR3 protein. D genes are given only for firm matches. Clone size appears in some rows only: once, few, many, or a class for an expanded clone.

d_gene: .
abundance: .
v_gene: TRBV9
j_gene: TRBJ2-7
CDR3nt: TGTGCCAGCAGCGTAAACGACCACAACTCCTACGAGCAGTACTTC
CDR3aa: CASSVNDHNSYEQYF

d_gene: .
abundance: .
v_gene: TRBV5-1
j_gene: TRBJ1-5
CDR3nt: TGCGCCAGCAGCTTGGGGTCCGAAAATCAGCCCCAGCATTTT
CDR3aa: CASSLGSENQPQHF

d_gene: .
abundance: few
v_gene: TRBV9
j_gene: TRBJ1-3
CDR3nt: TGTGCCAGCAGCTCAGGAGGCGGAAACACCATATATTTT
CDR3aa: CASSSGGGNTIYF

d_gene: .
abundance: .
v_gene: TRBV5-5
j_gene: TRBJ1-2
CDR3nt: TGTGCCAGCAGCTTTACAGCGCAATATGGCTACACCTTC
CDR3aa: CASSFTAQYGYTF

d_gene: TRBD2
abundance: .
v_gene: TRBV19
j_gene: TRBJ2-5
CDR3nt: TGTGCCAGTAGTACCTTGACTAGCGCCCAAGAGACCCAGTACTTC
CDR3aa: CASSTLTSAQETQYF

d_gene: TRBD2
abundance: .
v_gene: TRBV5-5
j_gene: TRBJ2-7
CDR3nt: TGTGCCAGCAGCGTACTCGGGACTAGCGGTTACTACGAGCAGTACTTC
CDR3aa: CASSVLGTSGYYEQYF

d_gene: TRBD1
abundance: .
v_gene: TRBV19
j_gene: TRBJ1-1
CDR3nt: TGTGCCAGTACCGCCGGCCGGGACAGGGGTATAGCTTTCTTT
CDR3aa: CASTAGRDRGIAFF

d_gene: .
abundance: once
v_gene: TRBV18
j_gene: TRBJ2-5
CDR3nt: TGTGCCAGCTCACCAATCCTAGCCCTACACCAAGAGACCCAGTACTTC
CDR3aa: CASSPILALHQETQYF

d_gene: TRBD1
abundance: .
v_gene: TRBV18
j_gene: TRBJ1-4
CDR3nt: TGTGCCAGCTCACACCCAGGGGGCGAGGAAAAACTGTTTTTT
CDR3aa: CASSHPGGEEKLFF

d_gene: .
abundance: .
v_gene: TRBV6-1
j_gene: TRBJ1-2
CDR3nt: TGTGCCAGCAGTGAAGAGGGCGACTTGGATGGCTACACCTTC
CDR3aa: CASSEEGDLDGYTF

d_gene: .
abundance: .
v_gene: TRBV7-9
j_gene: TRBJ1-5
CDR3nt: TGTGCCAGCAGCCTGGGCGGGTCCTTCAATCAGCCCCAGCATTTT
CDR3aa: CASSLGGSFNQPQHF

d_gene: .
abundance: once
v_gene: TRBV7-2
j_gene: TRBJ2-1
CDR3nt: TGTGCCAGCAGCTTAGACGGCCAGGGAGAGCAGTTCTTC
CDR3aa: CASSLDGQGEQFF

d_gene: .
abundance: .
v_gene: TRBV5-6
j_gene: TRBJ2-3
CDR3nt: TGTGCCAGCAGCTACCCAGGGGAAGCGGCGAGCACAGATACGCAGTATTTT
CDR3aa: CASSYPGEAASTDTQYF

d_gene: .
abundance: .
v_gene: TRBV4-1
j_gene: TRBJ2-7
CDR3nt: TGCGCCAGCAGCCAAGTCGGGCAGGTTAGCTCCTACGAGCAGTACTTC
CDR3aa: CASSQVGQVSSYEQYF

d_gene: TRBD1
abundance: once
v_gene: TRBV6-1
j_gene: TRBJ1-6
CDR3nt: TGTGCCAGCAGTGTCAACAGGGGGTATAATTCACCCCTCCACTTT
CDR3aa: CASSVNRGYNSPLHF

d_gene: .
abundance: .
v_gene: TRBV30
j_gene: TRBJ2-7
CDR3nt: TGTGCCTGGAGCCCCCAGGGGGGCTCCTACGAGCAGTACTTC
CDR3aa: CAWSPQGGSYEQYF

d_gene: .
abundance: .
v_gene: TRBV5-1
j_gene: TRBJ1-4
CDR3nt: TGCGCCAGCAGCTCGACAGGAAATGAAAAACTGTTTTTT
CDR3aa: CASSSTGNEKLFF

d_gene: .
abundance: .
v_gene: TRBV11-2
j_gene: TRBJ2-7
CDR3nt: TGTGCCAGCAGCCTCCAGGGGACTCCGGGCGAGCAGTACTTC
CDR3aa: CASSLQGTPGEQYF

d_gene: TRBD2
abundance: .
v_gene: TRBV10-3
j_gene: TRBJ2-7
CDR3nt: TGTGCCATCAGTGACGGAGCGGGGGGGACCTACGAGCAGTACTTC
CDR3aa: CAISDGAGGTYEQYF

d_gene: .
abundance: .
v_gene: TRBV6-6
j_gene: TRBJ2-7
CDR3nt: TGTGCCAGCAGCCCCGCCGGGTTCGCCTACGAGCAGTACTTC
CDR3aa: CASSPAGFAYEQYF

d_gene: TRBD2
abundance: .
v_gene: TRBV6-5
j_gene: TRBJ2-7
CDR3nt: TGTGCCGCGACTAGCGGGTCTTACGAGCAGTACTTC
CDR3aa: CAATSGSYEQYF

d_gene: TRBD2
abundance: few
v_gene: TRBV19
j_gene: TRBJ2-3
CDR3nt: TGTGCCAGCCAGCGAGCGGGGCGAACAGATACGCAGTATTTT
CDR3aa: CASQRAGRTDTQYF

d_gene: .
abundance: .
v_gene: TRBV15
j_gene: TRBJ2-7
CDR3nt: TGTGCCACCAGCAGAGACCCAGGGGCCTACGAGCAGTACTTC
CDR3aa: CATSRDPGAYEQYF

d_gene: .
abundance: .
v_gene: TRBV29-1
j_gene: TRBJ2-2
CDR3nt: TGCAGCGGGGAAGCGGCGAACACCGGGGAGCTGTTTTTT
CDR3aa: CSGEAANTGELFF

d_gene: TRBD1
abundance: few
v_gene: TRBV5-1
j_gene: TRBJ1-6
CDR3nt: TGCGCCAGCAGCTTGGCGGACAGGGGGAATTCACCCCTCCACTTT
CDR3aa: CASSLADRGNSPLHF

d_gene: TRBD2
abundance: .
v_gene: TRBV7-9
j_gene: TRBJ2-1
CDR3nt: TGTGCCAGCAGCGCGGGAGTATCGAATGAGCAGTTCTTC
CDR3aa: CASSAGVSNEQFF

d_gene: .
abundance: .
v_gene: TRBV2
j_gene: TRBJ1-1
CDR3nt: TGTGCCAGCAAGAAGGAGGTTGAAGCTTTCTTT
CDR3aa: CASKKEVEAFF

d_gene: .
abundance: .
v_gene: TRBV5-6
j_gene: TRBJ2-7
CDR3nt: TGTGCCAGCAGCTTGACCGAGGGGCCCTACGAGCAGTACTTC
CDR3aa: CASSLTEGPYEQYF

d_gene: .
abundance: .
v_gene: TRBV5-1
j_gene: TRBJ2-1
CDR3nt: TGCGCCAGCAGCACGGAGACAGGTTACAATGAGCAGTTCTTC
CDR3aa: CASSTETGYNEQFF

d_gene: .
abundance: .
v_gene: TRBV5-1
j_gene: TRBJ2-1
CDR3nt: TGCGCCAGCACAGACCCCTCCGTTGGGGCAGACGGACTCTACAATGAGCAGTTCTTC
CDR3aa: CASTDPSVGADGLYNEQFF

d_gene: TRBD1
abundance: .
v_gene: TRBV7-6
j_gene: TRBJ1-1
CDR3nt: TGTGCCAGCAGCTCCCAACCGGACAGGGAAGCTTTCTTT
CDR3aa: CASSSQPDREAFF

d_gene: .
abundance: .
v_gene: TRBV7-2
j_gene: TRBJ1-5
CDR3nt: TGTGCCAGCAGCTTAGCCCTAGATCAGCCCCAGCATTTT
CDR3aa: CASSLALDQPQHF

d_gene: TRBD2
abundance: .
v_gene: TRBV4-1
j_gene: TRBJ2-5
CDR3nt: TGCGCCAGCAGCCAAGATCCCAATCTAGCGGGGGGGCAAGAGACCCAGTACTTC
CDR3aa: CASSQDPNLAGGQETQYF

d_gene: .
abundance: .
v_gene: TRBV10-3
j_gene: TRBJ1-5
CDR3nt: TGTGCCATCAGTGGGACAGATCAGCCCCAGCATTTT
CDR3aa: CAISGTDQPQHF

d_gene: .
abundance: .
v_gene: TRBV11-2
j_gene: TRBJ1-2
CDR3nt: TGTGCCAGCAGCTTAATGGACTATGGCTACACCTTC
CDR3aa: CASSLMDYGYTF

d_gene: .
abundance: .
v_gene: TRBV10-1
j_gene: TRBJ2-3
CDR3nt: TGCGCCAGCAGTGAGAGGCAGTCAGATACGCAGTATTTT
CDR3aa: CASSERQSDTQYF

d_gene: .
abundance: .
v_gene: TRBV21-1
j_gene: TRBJ2-3
CDR3nt: TGTGCCAGCAGCAAACCTCCCTTTAGGGGGACCACAGATACGCAGTATTTT
CDR3aa: CASSKPPFRGTTDTQYF

d_gene: TRBD2
abundance: .
v_gene: TRBV7-9
j_gene: TRBJ2-3
CDR3nt: TGTGCCAGCAGGGCCCAGGGACTATACCACACAGATACGCAGTATTTT
CDR3aa: CASRAQGLYHTDTQYF

d_gene: .
abundance: .
v_gene: TRBV6-6
j_gene: TRBJ2-5
CDR3nt: TGTGCCAGCAGTTACTCGAGCTGGAACCAAGAGACCCAGTACTTC
CDR3aa: CASSYSSWNQETQYF